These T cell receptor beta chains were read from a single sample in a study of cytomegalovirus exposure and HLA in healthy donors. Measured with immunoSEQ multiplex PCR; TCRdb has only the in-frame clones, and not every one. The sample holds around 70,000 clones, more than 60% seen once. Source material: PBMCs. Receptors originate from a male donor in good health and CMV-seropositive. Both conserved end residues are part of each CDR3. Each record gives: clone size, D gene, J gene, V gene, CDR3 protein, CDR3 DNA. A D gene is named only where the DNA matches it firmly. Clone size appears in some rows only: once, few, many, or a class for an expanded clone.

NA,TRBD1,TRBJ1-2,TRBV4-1,CASRDLLTGPRNYGYTF,TGCGCCAGCAGAGATTTGTTGACAGGGCCGCGCAACTATGGCTACACCTTC
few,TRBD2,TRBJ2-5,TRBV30,CAWSVGRGGQETQYF,TGTGCCTGGAGTGTGGGGCGGGGGGGACAAGAGACCCAGTACTTC
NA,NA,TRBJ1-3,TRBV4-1,CASSHPGQPGNTIYF,TGCGCCAGCAGCCACCCGGGACAACCTGGAAACACCATATATTTT
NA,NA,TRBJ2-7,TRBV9,CASSVGASYEQYF,TGTGCCAGCAGCGTAGGGGCAAGCTACGAGCAGTACTTC
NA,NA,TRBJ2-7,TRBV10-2,CASSEPNDRRIFSSYEQYF,TGCGCCAGCAGTGAGCCAAACGACAGACGGATATTTAGCTCCTACGAGCAGTACTTC
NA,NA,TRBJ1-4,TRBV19,CASSRDTSTNEKLFF,TGTGCCAGTAGTAGGGACACTTCAACTAATGAAAAACTGTTTTTT
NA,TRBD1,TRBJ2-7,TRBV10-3,CAISPGQGWNEQYF,TGTGCCATCAGCCCGGGACAGGGATGGAATGAGCAGTACTTC
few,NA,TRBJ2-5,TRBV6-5,CAASPGGREETQYF,TGTGCCGCCTCACCCGGGGGGCGGGAGGAGACCCAGTACTTC
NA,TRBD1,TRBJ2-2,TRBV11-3,CASSSCDETDRGEGGELFF,TGTGCCAGCAGCTCTTGCGACGAAACGGACAGGGGCGAGGGCGGGGAGCTGTTTTTT
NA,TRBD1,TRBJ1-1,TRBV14,CASSQLRQGPNTEAFF,TGTGCCAGCAGCCAATTAAGACAGGGACCGAACACTGAAGCTTTCTTT
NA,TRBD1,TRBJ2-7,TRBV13,CASSFRGLYEQYF,TGTGCCAGCAGCTTCAGGGGGCTCTACGAGCAGTACTTC
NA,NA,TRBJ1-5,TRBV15,CATSSLDRENQPQHF,TGTGCCACCAGCAGTCTCGACAGAGAAAATCAGCCCCAGCATTTT
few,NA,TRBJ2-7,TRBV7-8,CASTPLGHEQYF,TGTGCCAGCACACCTCTGGGCCACGAGCAGTACTTC
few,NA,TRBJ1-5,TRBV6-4,CASSADRGEPQHF,TGTGCCAGCAGTGCGGACCGGGGGGAGCCCCAGCATTTT
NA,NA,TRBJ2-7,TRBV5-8,CASTPRGTAISYEQYF,TGTGCCAGCACCCCCCGCGGGACAGCCATATCCTACGAGCAGTACTTC
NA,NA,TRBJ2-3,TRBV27,CASSLTDTQYF,TGTGCCAGCAGTCTAACAGATACGCAGTATTTT
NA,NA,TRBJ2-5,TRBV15,CATSREAEGGQTQYF,TGTGCCACCAGCAGAGAAGCAGAGGGCGGGCAGACCCAGTACTTC
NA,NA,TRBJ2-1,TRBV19,CASSSRQGLLDEQFF,TGTGCCAGTAGTTCACGGCAGGGTCTCTTGGATGAGCAGTTCTTC
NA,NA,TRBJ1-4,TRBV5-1,CASSLRGTNEKLFF,TGCGCCAGCAGCTTGAGGGGAACGAATGAAAAACTGTTTTTT
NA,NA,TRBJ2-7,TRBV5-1,CASSQDNSYEQYF,TGCGCCAGCAGCCAGGACAACTCCTACGAGCAGTACTTC
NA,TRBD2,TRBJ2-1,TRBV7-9,CASSPTTSGIYNEQFF,TGTGCCAGCAGCCCAACTACTAGCGGGATCTACAATGAGCAGTTCTTC
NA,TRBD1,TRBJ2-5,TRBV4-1,CASSQFTGGGETQYF,TGCGCCAGCAGCCAGTTTACAGGGGGCGGGGAGACCCAGTACTTC
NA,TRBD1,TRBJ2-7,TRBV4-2,CASSDTGDFSYEQYF,TGTGCCAGCAGCGATACAGGGGATTTCTCCTACGAGCAGTACTTC
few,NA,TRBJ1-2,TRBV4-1,CASSQDRGLRGYTF,TGCGCCAGCAGCCAAGATAGAGGTCTTCGGGGCTACACCTTC
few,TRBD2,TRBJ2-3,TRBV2,CASTVTSGTDTQYF,TGTGCCAGCACGGTGACTAGCGGCACAGATACGCAGTATTTT
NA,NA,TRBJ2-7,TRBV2,CASSPSSGGANYEQYF,TGTGCCAGCAGCCCAAGCTCGGGGGGCGCCAACTACGAGCAGTACTTC
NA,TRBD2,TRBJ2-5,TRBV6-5,CASSRAGGRQETQYF,TGTGCCAGCAGCCGAGCGGGGGGGCGCCAAGAGACCCAGTACTTC
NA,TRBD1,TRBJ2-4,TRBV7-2,CASSGGQGVRSIQYF,TGTGCCAGCAGCGGAGGACAGGGAGTAAGGAGCATTCAGTACTTC
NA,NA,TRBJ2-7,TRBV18,CASSNAGELSYEQYF,TGTGCCAGCTCAAACGCAGGGGAACTTTCCTACGAGCAGTACTTC
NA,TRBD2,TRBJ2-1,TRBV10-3,CATKGGGSYNEQFF,TGTGCCACCAAGGGCGGGGGTTCGTACAATGAGCAGTTCTTC
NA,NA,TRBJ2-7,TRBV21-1,CASSRITTGTSGGAYEQYF,TGTGCCAGCAGCAGGATTACAACCGGGACTAGCGGGGGGGCCTACGAGCAGTACTTC
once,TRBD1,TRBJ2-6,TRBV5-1,CASSVGGTGANVLTF,TGCGCCAGCAGCGTAGGGGGCACTGGGGCCAACGTCCTGACTTTC
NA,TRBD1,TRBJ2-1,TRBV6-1,CASSDQGDEQFF,TGTGCCAGCAGTGACCAGGGGGATGAGCAGTTCTTC
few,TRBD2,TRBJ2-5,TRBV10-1,CASSEGTTGRETQYF,TGCGCCAGCAGTGAGGGGACTACCGGGCGAGAGACCCAGTACTTC
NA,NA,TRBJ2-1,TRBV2,CASNDFSYNEQFF,TGTGCCAGCAACGACTTCTCCTACAATGAGCAGTTCTTC
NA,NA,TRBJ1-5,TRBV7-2,CASSLALGQSPQPQHF,TGTGCCAGCAGCTTAGCGCTCGGACAGTCGCCCCAGCCCCAGCATTTT
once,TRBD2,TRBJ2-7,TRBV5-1,CASSEGLAGAYEQYF,TGCGCCAGCAGCGAGGGACTAGCGGGAGCTTACGAGCAGTACTTC
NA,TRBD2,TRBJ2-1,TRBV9,CASSVGGGGLNEQFF,TGTGCCAGCAGCGTAGGTGGCGGGGGGTTAAATGAGCAGTTCTTC
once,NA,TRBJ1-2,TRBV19,CASSFSAAYLGYTF,TGTGCCAGTAGTTTCTCCGCGGCTTACCTTGGCTACACCTTC
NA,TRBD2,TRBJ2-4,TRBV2,CASRVGLAGGNIQYF,TGTGCCAGCAGAGTCGGACTAGCGGGGGGGAACATTCAGTACTTC
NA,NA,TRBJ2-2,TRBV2,CASSESSSGVGELFF,TGTGCCAGCAGTGAGTCCTCCTCAGGGGTCGGGGAGCTGTTTTTT
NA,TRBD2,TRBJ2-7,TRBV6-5,CASSPGTSSEQYF,TGTGCCAGCAGTCCCGGGACTAGCAGCGAGCAGTACTTC
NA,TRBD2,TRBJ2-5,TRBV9,CASSVGTSGETQYF,TGTGCCAGCAGCGTAGGGACTAGCGGGGAGACCCAGTACTTC
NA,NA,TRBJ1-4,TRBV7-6,CASSPSGTVGWANEKLFF,TGTGCCAGCAGCCCCTCCGGGACTGTTGGGTGGGCTAATGAAAAACTGTTTTTT
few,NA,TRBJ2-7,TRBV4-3,CASSYSYEQYF,TGCGCCTCCTCGTACTCCTACGAGCAGTACTTC
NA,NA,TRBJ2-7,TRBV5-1,CASGLSQGKGYEQYF,TGCGCCAGCGGTCTCTCCCAGGGAAAAGGCTACGAGCAGTACTTC
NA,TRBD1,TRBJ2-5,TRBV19,CASTPGQGSFPETQYF,TGTGCCAGTACCCCAGGACAGGGAAGTTTTCCAGAGACCCAGTACTTC
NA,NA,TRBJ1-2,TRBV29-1,CSVGGGLNGYTF,TGCAGCGTTGGCGGGGGCTTAAATGGCTACACCTTC
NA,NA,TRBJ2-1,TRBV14,CASSLVNEQFF,TGTGCCAGCAGCCTCGTCAATGAGCAGTTCTTC
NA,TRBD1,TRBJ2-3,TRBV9,CASSVAGTGVKDTQYF,TGTGCCAGCAGCGTAGCGGGGACAGGAGTCAAGGATACGCAGTATTTT